The sequence of this T cell receptor beta chain was determined in a study of T-cell reconstitution after alpha-beta-depleted transplantation in children (TCRdb year 2016). Study-wide context: Using TCR repertoire profiling, the study followed T-cell immune reconstitution in a quantitative way in children after TCRalphabeta/CD19-depleted allogeneic hematopoietic cell transplantation.

The CDR3 contains 14 residues, cysteine and phenylalanine counted. Solely the CDR3 DNA is kept, with 42 bases framed from the first base. Trimming takes 0 bases off V and 5 bases off J; junction bases not matched to a gene: 6. In the germline V gene (reference sequence), CDR1 corresponds to DFQATT and CDR2 to SNEGSKA. In regard to this clonotype: Its specific antigen is unknown. Per-nucleotide qualities are absent, and no much larger clonotype sits a single base away.

Library preparation employed PCR. Instrument on record: Illumina HiSeq 2500. TCR library preparation used molecular barcoding, with unique molecular identifiers applied to normalize quantification of the TCRbeta repertoire. TCRdb's own reprocessing of the public reads used fastp at Q25 and MiXCR and kept productive beta chains. Here each entry gathers all rows of one CDR3 protein and keeps the most common genes and DNA. The sample yields about 610,000 distinct CDR3 sequences; 8% to 11% were counted once. Less than 5% of the sample rests with the top ten. The receptor's source is a human donor who donated a stem cell graft to a child with acute myeloid leukemia. Specimen: PBMCs from the stem cell graft donor, collected from the stem cell graft. The sequence joins TRBV20-1 to TRBJ2-7; the central 8 bases match TRBD2. The nucleotides are TGCAGTGCTAGAGATCATGGACTAGCCCACGAGCAGTACTTC. Translation gives CSARDHGLAHEQYF.